This is a list of T cell receptor beta chains from one sample in a study of T cells after yellow fever vaccination. TCRdb called the 5' RACE reads again in MiXCR, with one record for every CDR3 protein. The table shows around 590,000 distinct CDR3 sequences, with approximately 13% occurring only once. The sample consisted of PBMCs, taken on the day of the yellow fever booster vaccination. These receptor sequences come from a man younger than 40 who received the YFV17D yellow fever vaccine. The CDR3 runs from the conserved cysteine through the conserved F or W. A D gene is named only where the DNA matches it firmly. Rows give clone size only sometimes, using once, few, many, or a class for an expanded clone.

size	V	J	D	DNA	CDR3
few	TRBV7-2	TRBJ2-3	.	TGTGCCAGCAGCCCCGATGATCCAGATACGCAGTATTTT	CASSPDDPDTQYF
few	TRBV5-5	TRBJ1-5	.	TGTGCCAGCAGCTTCACACTGAGCAATCAGCCCCAGCATTTT	CASSFTLSNQPQHF
few	TRBV12-3/TRBV12-4	TRBJ2-7	TRBD2	TGTGCCAGCAGTTTACCTTCTTATGTGGCTAGCGGGAGGGTTAACTACGAGCAGTACTTC	CASSLPSYVASGRVNYEQYF
.	TRBV5-1	TRBJ1-1	TRBD1	TGCGCCAGCAGCCAGCCCGAGGACAGGGGGCTACCTTTCTTT	CASSQPEDRGLPFF
.	TRBV29-1	TRBJ2-7	TRBD2	TGCAGCGTTCAGACTAGCGGGAGAAGTGAGCAGTACTTC	CSVQTSGRSEQYF
.	TRBV20-1	TRBJ1-1	.	TGCAGTCCCTACAGGGCGAACACTGAAGCTTTCTTT	CSPYRANTEAFF
many	TRBV28	TRBJ2-1	.	TGTGCCAGCAGCTCCCCGGGACCGGGGTTCTTC	CASSSPGPGFF
few	TRBV4-3	TRBJ2-5	TRBD1	TGCGCCAGCAGCCAAGAGGGGGACAGGGGGCAAGCCCAGTACTTC	CASSQEGDRGQAQYF
.	TRBV7-2	TRBJ1-5	.	TGTGCCAGCAGCTTATCCCAGGAACTGCCCCAGCATTTT	CASSLSQELPQHF
few	TRBV4-3	TRBJ1-5	.	TGCGCCAGCAGCCAAGATAACACGGCCACTAATCAGCCCCAGCATTTT	CASSQDNTATNQPQHF
.	TRBV7-2	TRBJ2-3	.	TGTGCCAGCAGCCGAAACTCGCGGGTGGGCACAGATACGCAGTATTTT	CASSRNSRVGTDTQYF
.	TRBV11-2	TRBJ2-7	TRBD2	TGTGCCAGCGGATCGGGACTAGCGGGAGATTGGGGCTCCTACGAGCAGTACTTC	CASGSGLAGDWGSYEQYF
.	TRBV29-1	TRBJ2-1	TRBD2	TGCAGCGCTGCAAGCGGGAGGGTCTACAATGAGCAGTTCTTC	CSAASGRVYNEQFF
.	TRBV5-1	TRBJ2-5	TRBD2	TGCGCCAGCAGCTTGGTCCTTACGGGAGCGGGATCAGAGACCCAGTACTTC	CASSLVLTGAGSETQYF
few	TRBV29-1	TRBJ2-5	TRBD2	TGCAGCGTTGGGGGACTAGCGGGATTGGAGACCCAGTACTTC	CSVGGLAGLETQYF
few	TRBV28	TRBJ1-2	.	TGTGCCAGCAGTTCCCTCGATCTTAACTATGGCTACACCTTC	CASSSLDLNYGYTF
many	TRBV4-3	TRBJ2-5	.	TGCGCCAGCAGCCAATTTCTGAGTCAAGAGACCCAGTACTTC	CASSQFLSQETQYF
few	TRBV7-9	TRBJ2-2	.	TGTGCCAGCAGCTTACTGACTTCGAACACCGGGGAGCTGTTTTTT	CASSLLTSNTGELFF
few	TRBV27	TRBJ2-2	TRBD1	TGTGCCAGCAGTTCCCGGACAGGGAGCCCCACCGGGGAGCTGTTTTTT	CASSSRTGSPTGELFF
.	TRBV4-2	TRBJ2-1	.	TGTGCCAGCAGCCAAGATACCAGGAATGAGCAGTTCTTC	CASSQDTRNEQFF
.	TRBV29-1	TRBJ1-2	TRBD1	TGCAGCGTGGGACCGGGACAGGGGCCCAACTATGGCTACACCTTC	CSVGPGQGPNYGYTF
few	TRBV7-2	TRBJ1-1	.	TGTGCCAGCAGCTTCAGGGGTGTGGGCACTGAAGCTTTCTTT	CASSFRGVGTEAFF
.	TRBV18	TRBJ2-1	TRBD2	TGTGCCAGCTCACCACAAGCGGGAGTGGCTGAGCAGTTCTTC	CASSPQAGVAEQFF
few	TRBV27	TRBJ2-7	.	TGTGCCAGCAGTTTCGGGGCGGGTAGGACCTACGAGCAGTACTTC	CASSFGAGRTYEQYF
few	TRBV12-3/TRBV12-4	TRBJ1-2	.	TGTGCCAGCAGTATGCAGACCCGACAGTCAAGCTATGGCTACACCTTC	CASSMQTRQSSYGYTF
.	TRBV6-2/TRBV6-3	TRBJ2-1	.	TGTGCCAGCAGCCACGGGATCCATGAGCAGTTCTTC	CASSHGIHEQFF
few	TRBV7-9	TRBJ2-1	TRBD1	TGTGCCAGCAGCAAGACAGGGAAAACCTACAATGAGCAGTTCTTC	CASSKTGKTYNEQFF
.	TRBV7-9	TRBJ1-5	.	TGTGCCAGCAGCTTAGTAGAGATCAGGGGTGTTCAGCCCCAGCATTTT	CASSLVEIRGVQPQHF
many	TRBV24-1	TRBJ2-2	.	TGTGCCACCAGTGCCCTTACTACCGGGGAGCTGTTTTTT	CATSALTTGELFF
few	TRBV7-2	TRBJ2-3	TRBD1	TGTGCCAGCAGCTGGGACAGGCTGACAGATACGCAGTATTTT	CASSWDRLTDTQYF
.	TRBV4-3	TRBJ2-2	.	TGCGCCAGCAGCCAAGGCCCGGGGTCCGGGGAGCTGTTTTTT	CASSQGPGSGELFF
.	TRBV23-1	TRBJ2-1	.	TGCGCCAGCAGTCAATCGTCACTTACAATGGTGCAGTTCTTC	CASSQSSLTMVQFF
many	TRBV2	TRBJ1-6	.	TGTGCCAGCAGTTCGACGTATAATTCACCCCTCCACTTT	CASSSTYNSPLHF
.	TRBV20-1	TRBJ2-2	.	TGCAGTGCTAGAGTAGGCACGGAGTTAACCGGGGAGCTGTTTTTT	CSARVGTELTGELFF
few	TRBV7-8	TRBJ2-3	.	TGTGCCAGCAGCTTAGATAGTTGGCCAGATACGCAGTATTTT	CASSLDSWPDTQYF
.	TRBV25-1	TRBJ2-2	TRBD2	TGTGCCAGCAGTGAAGTTGTTAGCGGGATGTCACCCCGGGCCGGGGAGCTGTTTTTT	CASSEVVSGMSPRAGELFF
.	TRBV20-1	TRBJ1-1	.	TGCAGTGCTAGATCGAGGGTTAGGAACACTGAAGCTTTCTTT	CSARSRVRNTEAFF
.	TRBV10-3	TRBJ2-2	.	TGTGCCATCAGTGGCCCCCAGGGGGGGACCGGGGAGCTGTTTTTT	CAISGPQGGTGELFF
.	TRBV15	TRBJ2-1	.	TGTGCCACCAGCAGGGTCGACGGGGAGCAGTTCTTC	CATSRVDGEQFF
.	TRBV5-1	TRBJ2-7	.	TGCGCCAGCAGCTTGGAAGTCGGGGTGGAGCAGTACTTC	CASSLEVGVEQYF
.	TRBV27	TRBJ2-7	TRBD2	TGTGCCAGCAGTTCCCCAGCGGGGAAAAACTACGAGCAGTACTTC	CASSSPAGKNYEQYF
few	TRBV6-1	TRBJ1-1	.	TGTGCCAGCAGTGAAGTTCTTAGGGTACCTGAAGCTTTCTTT	CASSEVLRVPEAFF
many	TRBV10-2	TRBJ2-3	TRBD2	TGCGCCAGCAGTGATTCCCCAGCGGGAGTTGATTTT	CASSDSPAGVDF
many	TRBV27	TRBJ2-5	TRBD1	TGTGCCAGCAGCCGGACAGGTGGTGGGGAGACCCAGTACTTC	CASSRTGGGETQYF
.	TRBV12-3/TRBV12-4	TRBJ2-2	.	.	CASNWGTGSCFF
few	TRBV5-6	TRBJ2-3	TRBD2	TGTGCCAGCAGTCGCGGGAGACCCACAGATACGCAGTATTTT	CASSRGRPTDTQYF
.	TRBV5-1	TRBJ2-2	TRBD2	TGCGCCAGCAGCTCTAGACTAGCGCAGGGCACCGGGGAGCTGTTTTTT	CASSSRLAQGTGELFF
.	TRBV20-1	TRBJ1-1	.	TGCAGTGCTGTTACAGGGACGGGGGACACTGAAGCTTTCTTT	CSAVTGTGDTEAFF
.	TRBV5-1	TRBJ1-1	.	TGCGCCAGCACGGAAAACATGAACACTGAAGCTTTCTTT	CASTENMNTEAFF
.	TRBV7-3	TRBJ2-3	.	TGTGCCAGCAGCTACAAACCGGGCCAAGATACGCAGTATTTT	CASSYKPGQDTQYF
few	TRBV5-5	TRBJ1-5	.	TGTGCCAGCAGCTTAATAATGGCAGAAAATCAGCCCCAGCATTTT	CASSLIMAENQPQHF
.	TRBV12-3/TRBV12-4	TRBJ1-6	.	TGTGCCAGCTCCCAGACCTATAATTCACCCCTCCACTTT	CASSQTYNSPLHF
.	TRBV15	TRBJ2-3	TRBD1	TGTGCCACCAGCAGAAGACAGGGGGCTCTGTTGGATACGCAGTATTTT	CATSRRQGALLDTQYF
many	TRBV10-1	TRBJ2-3	TRBD2	TGCGCCAGCAGTTTCGGACTAGCGGGAGGGACAGATACGCAGTATTTT	CASSFGLAGGTDTQYF
few	TRBV7-9	TRBJ2-7	TRBD1	TGTGCCAGCAGCTCGGACAGGGATGCCTACGAGCAGTACTTC	CASSSDRDAYEQYF
.	TRBV7-2	TRBJ2-1	.	TGTGCCAGCGGCCCACCCACCGGGAGTTTCTATGAGCAGTTCTTC	CASGPPTGSFYEQFF
.	TRBV7-2	TRBJ2-3	.	TGTGCCAGCAGCCCCGGAATAGATACGCAGTATTTT	CASSPGIDTQYF
.	TRBV10-3	TRBJ1-1	.	TGTGCCATCAGTGAACGGAACACTGAAGCTTTCTTT	CAISERNTEAFF